This T cell receptor (beta chain) was captured by sequencing in a study of blood T cell repertoires in COVID-19. Turning to the study itself: Sources were T cells, B-cell-depleted T cells, or PBMCs; the material itself was cDNA or gDNA.

The CDR3 has 15 amino acids. The junction had 8 bases not matched to a gene; V was cut back by 6 bases and J by 3 bases. Germline values: CDR1 LNHDA, CDR2 SQIVND (reference sequence). Seattle participants joined during active infection and were tracked over time. As originally analysed: Nucleated cell number was recorded as an estimate derived from reference gene primer amplification. Sequenced by immunoSEQ multiplex PCR; TCRdb stores in-frame clones only, minus some. D and trimming come from the DNA, and the V and J calls and clone size come from that table. The sample has a few hundred thousand clones; around nine tenths are singletons.

This chain joins TRBV19 and TRBJ2-7; 10 positions agree with TRBD2. The sample was peripheral blood. This TCR was recovered from a woman in her sixties with COVID-19, enrolled during active disease. The CDR3 DNA is TGTGCCAGTAGCCCGATAGCGGGGGGAAACTACGAGCAGTACTTC. This sequence encodes CASSPIAGGNYEQYF. Supplemented by reference TRBV19 and TRBJ2-7, the full variable domain reads DGGITQSPKYLFRKEGQNVTLSCEQNLNHDAMYWYRQDPGQGLRLIYYSQIVNDFQKGDIAEGYSVSREKKESFPLTVTSAQKNPTAFYLCASSPIAGGNYEQYFGPGTRLTVT.